This TCR beta chain comes out of a study of identical twins. TCRdb redid the calling of the 5' RACE reads with MiXCR, one entry per CDR3 protein. The sample consists of 200,000 to 250,000 distinct CDR3 sequences, around 15% of them appearing once. The table lists this clonotype with a few counts. The CDR3 is 14 amino acids. J lost 10 bases, V lost 7 bases, and 10 bases had no gene match. The TCR comes from a young woman in good health. The sample consisted of memory (CD45RO+) T cells sorted from blood. The chain employs TRBV12-3 or TRBV12-4 and TRBJ1-4; TRBD1 aligns across 9 bases. CDR3 in amino acids: CASKLGQGIGKLFF. The CDR3 DNA is TGTGCCAGCAAATTGGGACAGGGTATAGGAAAACTGTTTTTT.